Below, 27 T cell receptor beta chains from the same sample are listed, as sequenced in a study of long-term antiretroviral therapy in people with HIV. Assay version v3.0 of immunoSEQ was used, and it was run at survey level. The assay was immunoSEQ multiplex PCR, and TCRdb's table has in-frame clones only and misses some. The data show 30,000 to 40,000 clones, around 90% seen once. Sequenced here: unsorted PBMCs, sampled 1.1 years after starting antiretroviral therapy. All receptors come from a man younger than 30 with HIV.

The chain combines TRBV30 with TRBJ1-1; D may be TRBD1 (5 bases). From germline, CDR1 is GTSNPN and CDR2 SVGIG (reference sequence). This CDR3 is built from 17 residues. Trimming stripped 2 bases from V and 5 bases from J, with 24 bases between. The CDR3 region is CAWSRLSGRGRGTEAFF. In DNA form, the CDR3 reads TGTGCCTGGAGTAGATTAAGTGGAAGAGGGAGGGGAACTGAAGCTTTCTTT.

V and J are TRBV4-3 and TRBJ2-1; D is possibly TRBD2 (6 bases). The CDR3 covers 17 residues. Germline V gene data show CDR1 as LGHNA and CDR2 as YSLEER. With 1 base removed from V and 4 bases from J, the gap between germline ends came to 17 bases. CDR3 in amino acids: CASSQVWGGSIYNEQFF. For the CDR3, the DNA is TGCGCCAGCAGCCAAGTGTGGGGAGGATCTATTTACAATGAGCAGTTCTTC.

The V call is TRBV27, the J call TRBJ2-2; D not certain. Germline V lookup: CDR1 MNHEY, CDR2 SMNVEV (reference sequence). The CDR3 has 12 amino acids. Between the trimmed V and J ends, which lost 2 bases and 6 bases, there was a span of 4 bases. This chain's CDR3 is CASSLSAGELFF. The CDR3, as DNA: TGTGCCAGCAGTTTAAGCGCCGGGGAGCTGTTTTTT.

The V and J genes are TRBV6-1 and TRBJ1-2, with TRBD1 identical over 7 bases. Germline V gives CDR1 MNHNS, CDR2 SASEGT. The trim removed 4 bases at V and 7 bases at J, leaving 6 bases unmatched. CDR3 length: 13 amino acids. The CDR3 loop reads CASSARWTGGYTF. CDR3 bases: TGTGCCAGCAGTGCCCGATGGACAGGTGGCTACACCTTC.

This clone was seen only a few times. The rearrangement uses TRBV19 and TRBJ1-1; D may be TRBD1 (6 bases). The V gene's germline CDR1 is LNHDA and CDR2 SQIVND (reference sequence). The CDR3 runs to 13 residues. Written as DNA, the CDR3 is TGTGCGGCGTCCAGGGAGGGGGGCACTGAAGCTTTCTTT. Translating gives CAASREGGTEAFF.

This clone occurred once. The chain joins TRBV6-5 to TRBJ2-7, with 7 bases that match TRBD2. Germline V gene data show CDR1 as MNHEY and CDR2 as SVGAGI. Trimming took 0 bases from V and 0 from J; bases not matched to a gene: 5. This CDR3 spans 16 amino acids. DNA of the CDR3: TGTGCCAGCAGTTACTCGACGGCTAGCGGCTCCTACGAGCAGTACTTC. It encodes CASSYSTASGSYEQYF.

The chain couples TRBV18 to TRBJ1-1, with D possibly TRBD1 on 6 matching bases. The CDR3 runs 13 residues. Trimming cost V 6 bases and J 3 bases, with 11 bases left between them. Germline V gives CDR1 KGHSH, CDR2 LQKENI. The CDR3 reads CASSPWGHTEAFF. The CDR3 DNA sequence: TGTGCCAGCTCTCCGTGGGGGCACACTGAAGCTTTCTTT.

The V gene is TRBV2, the J gene TRBJ2-3; 9 positions match TRBD1. CDR3 size: 14 residues. V trimming: 8 bases; J trimming: 2 bases; junction bases outside the gene matches: 5. CDR1 and CDR2 (germline): SNHLY, FYNNEI. The CDR3 coding sequence is TGTGCCAGCCTCCGGGACAGGGCCACAGATACGCAGTATTTT. Amino acid sequence: CASLRDRATDTQYF.

The chain joins TRBV2 to TRBJ1-1; D might be TRBD1 (5 bases). Germline values: CDR1 SNHLY, CDR2 FYNNEI. The V and J ends lost 6 bases and 5 bases respectively, with 16 bases between them. The CDR3 is 14 residues long. This chain's CDR3 is CASRVAQGFTEAFF. DNA for the CDR3: TGTGCCAGCAGGGTCGCCCAGGGCTTTACTGAAGCTTTCTTT.

Sample share makes this clone medium-sized. This chain links TRBV5-1 with TRBJ2-1; a weak D match, TRBD2 (5 bases). V was pared by 4 bases and J by 6 bases, with 8 bases between. Germline CDR1 SGHRS, CDR2 YFSETQ. The CDR3 runs 12 residues. DNA for the CDR3: TGCGCCAGCAGCGTTGGACTCAATGAGCAGTTCTTC. Translating it yields CASSVGLNEQFF.

The chain has TRBV2 and TRBJ2-3; maybe TRBD2 (5 bases). V was clipped by 1 base and J by 6 bases, with 23 bases between them. The CDR3 has 18 residues. Germline V lookup: CDR1 SNHLY, CDR2 FYNNEI. In nucleotides, the CDR3 is TGTGCCAGCAGTGAAGAGGCGCTAGCTGGGGAGCAGATGGATACGCAGTATTTT. Translation gives CASSEEALAGEQMDTQYF.

The rearrangement links TRBV7-9 to TRBJ1-5, with TRBD1 as a possible D gene (6 bases). There are 16 residues in the CDR3. The V end lost 6 bases, the J end lost 0 bases, and 15 bases lay between the germline ends. Germline V CDR1 and CDR2: SEHNR, FQNEAQ (reference sequence). CDR3 nucleotides: TGTGCCAGCAGTCCACAGGGAGTCGGTAGCAATCAGCCCCAGCATTTT. Protein product: CASSPQGVGSNQPQHF.

The CDR3 DNA sequence: TGCGCCAGCAGCCAAGATCGCCGGGACGAGCAGTACTTC. This codes for CASSQDRRDEQYF. This chain links TRBV4-3 with TRBJ2-7; D is unclear. This CDR3 is built from 13 residues. Germline V gives CDR1 LGHNA, CDR2 YSLEER. V lost 0 bases and J 5 bases, leaving 8 bases between the germline ends.

V gene TRBV27 combines with J gene TRBJ2-7; D possibly corresponds to TRBD1 (6 bases). The CDR3 loop spans 16 amino acids. V lost 0 bases to trimming and J lost 2 bases, with 14 bases between them. The germline gives CDR1 MNHEY, CDR2 SMNVEV (reference sequence). The CDR3 spells CASSLSPLDRTYEQYF. The CDR3 DNA is TGTGCCAGCAGTTTATCGCCCCTCGACAGGACCTACGAGCAGTACTTC.

This chain connects TRBV4-3 to TRBJ2-7, with TRBD2 matching 7 bases. The CDR3 contains 15 residues. From germline, CDR1 is LGHNA and CDR2 YSLEER. Unmatched junction bases numbered 3, after V lost 1 base and J lost 0 bases. The CDR3: CASSQGPSGSYEQYF. The CDR3 nucleotides are TGCGCCAGCAGCCAAGGGCCTAGCGGCTCCTACGAGCAGTACTTC.

The chain has TRBV2 and TRBJ1-2, with TRBD1 as a possible D gene (5 bases). This CDR3 has 14 amino acids. V was shortened by 9 bases and J by 3 bases, with 17 bases between the two germline ends. CDR1 is SNHLY, CDR2 FYNNEI, per germline. In nucleotides, the CDR3 is TGTGCCAGTAAAGTGCGGGGCTCCGACTATGGCTACACCTTC. It is translated as CASKVRGSDYGYTF.

CDR3 sequence reads: CASSQPVRRGGGNEQFF. As DNA, the CDR3 is TGCGCCAGCAGCCAACCGGTACGCAGGGGCGGGGGCAATGAGCAGTTCTTC. The rearrangement joins TRBV4-1 to TRBJ2-1; D possibly corresponds to TRBD2 (7 bases). The CDR3 has 17 amino acids. V gave up 2 bases and J gave up 6 bases, with 20 bases separating them. Looked up from germline, CDR1 is MGHRA and CDR2 is YSYEKL.

The chain recombines TRBV15 with TRBJ2-3; 13 nucleotides line up with TRBD2. The CDR3 totals 18 residues. Germline V gives CDR1 LNHNV, CDR2 YYDKDF (reference sequence). Losses at the gene ends were 1 base for V and 2 bases for J; bases not matched to a gene: 6. CDR3 protein: CATSRGYGTSGTTDTQYF. CDR3 in DNA: TGTGCCACCAGCAGAGGATATGGGACTAGCGGGACCACAGATACGCAGTATTTT.

The CDR3 spells CASSEVGGQADYGYTF. The CDR3 DNA reads as TGTGCCAGCAGTGAGGTGGGCGGACAGGCGGACTATGGCTACACCTTC. J is TRBJ1-2 and V is TRBV2; 7 nucleotides align to TRBD1. V shed 3 bases, J shed 3 bases, and the junction held 10 bases outside the gene matches. Germline assignment: CDR1 SNHLY and CDR2 FYNNEI. This CDR3 contains 16 residues.

This chain connects TRBV28 to TRBJ2-3, with 10 bases fitting TRBD2. With V trimmed by 4 bases and J by 0 bases, 4 bases remained unmatched. Germline CDR1 reads MDHEN; CDR2 reads SYDVKM. The CDR3 sequence is 16 residues long. CDR3 sequence reads: CASSSLTSGSTDTQYF. The CDR3 DNA is TGTGCCAGCAGTTCCCTGACTAGCGGGAGCACAGATACGCAGTATTTT.

This clone rates as large. This sequence joins TRBV28 and TRBJ2-5; D perhaps matches TRBD1 (6 bases). Trimming took off 7 bases at V and 2 bases at J, with 20 bases between the two ends. The CDR3 extends over 16 amino acids. Looked up from germline, CDR1 is MDHEN and CDR2 is SYDVKM. CDR3 protein: CASNPPWQGFQETQYF. DNA for the CDR3: TGTGCCAGCAACCCCCCGTGGCAGGGGTTTCAAGAGACCCAGTACTTC.

V gene TRBV5-1 combines with J gene TRBJ1-1; 11 bases are shared with TRBD1. Unmatched junction bases numbered 1, after V lost 2 bases and J lost 4 bases. Germline assignment: CDR1 SGHRS and CDR2 YFSETQ. The CDR3 sequence is 14 residues long. CDR3 DNA: TGCGCCAGCAGCTTAGGGACAGGGGGCACTGAAGCTTTCTTT. This encodes CASSLGTGGTEAFF.

This sequence joins TRBV28 and TRBJ1-5; D remains ambiguous. Trimming stripped 2 bases from V and 4 bases from J, with 9 bases between. This CDR3 is built from 14 residues. Germline loops: CDR1 MDHEN, CDR2 SYDVKM. CDR3 bases: TGTGCCAGCAGTTTAACGGGCCGGAATCAGCCCCAGCATTTT. It translates to CASSLTGRNQPQHF.

This chain links TRBV18 with TRBJ1-3; a possible D gene is TRBD1 (5 bases). The V and J ends lost 6 bases and 0 bases respectively, with 15 bases between them. Germline CDR1 reads KGHSH; CDR2 reads LQKENI. There are 16 residues in the CDR3. The CDR3 sequence is CASSPRDASSGNTIYF. In nucleotides, the CDR3 is TGTGCCAGCTCCCCCCGGGACGCAAGCTCTGGAAACACCATATATTTT.

V is TRBV10-2 and J is TRBJ2-3, with a possible D match to TRBD2 (5 bases). This CDR3 region has 16 residues. The germline gives CDR1 WSHSY, CDR2 SAAADI. The germline V and J ends were trimmed by 5 bases and 4 bases, with 19 bases remaining between them. CDR3: CASSFIAGDRPDTQYF. As DNA, the CDR3 is TGCGCCAGCAGTTTTATCGCGGGTGACCGACCAGATACGCAGTATTTT.

The chain uses TRBV10-3 and TRBJ1-6; no definite D call. The CDR3 sequence is 16 residues long. Germline-derived CDR1 and CDR2 are ENHRY and SYGVKD. Trimming removed 0 bases from V and 10 bases from J, with 16 bases in between. The CDR3 coding sequence is TGTGCCATCAGTGAGTCGGTTTTGGGCCCGTGGTCACCCCTCCACTTT. This gives the protein CAISESVLGPWSPLHF.

This clone appeared a few times. The chain uses TRBV7-3 and TRBJ2-1, with D tentatively TRBD1 (5 bases). The germline V gene has CDR1 SGHTA and CDR2 FQGTGA. CDR3 size: 13 residues. Trimming left V 5 bases short and J 4 bases short, with 9 bases between. In DNA form, the CDR3 reads TGTGCCAGCAGCGTACAGGTTTACAATGAGCAGTTCTTC. This sequence encodes CASSVQVYNEQFF.